Below, 30 T cell receptor beta chains from the same sample are listed, as sequenced in a study of T cell repertoires in cytomegalovirus infection. The antigens of these receptors remain unknown. A single record per CDR3 protein comes from TCRdb applying MiXCR to the reads. This repertoire shows about half a million distinct CDR3 sequences, more than 30% found once; its top ten account for roughly 15%. Here the sequenced sample was cultured PBMCs, taken from culture after CMV antigen stimulation. The receptors stem from a human donor in good health (CMV status not recorded). Some clones in this sample may be carry-over from other donors' samples.

The chain combines TRBV7-2 with TRBJ1-5; D unresolved. The CDR3 totals 13 residues. Germline CDR1 SGHTA, CDR2 FQGNSA. Trimming left V 4 bases short and J 7 bases short, with 11 bases between. CDR3 sequence (DNA): TGTGCCAGCAGCTCCATTATGCGCCAGCCCCAGCATTTT. It is translated as CASSSIMRQPQHF.

The chain is built from TRBV20-1 and TRBJ2-1, with 9 bases lining up with TRBD2. CDR3 length: 14 residues. V lost 1 base and J lost 7; bases outside the gene matches: 5. Per germline, CDR1 DFQATT and CDR2 SNEGSKA (reference sequence). Here the CDR3 reads CSARGLAERNEQFF. DNA of the CDR3: TGCAGTGCTAGAGGACTAGCGGAAAGAAATGAGCAGTTCTTC.

The V call is TRBV12-3 or TRBV12-4, the J call TRBJ1-1; 7 nucleotides agree with TRBD1. V was pared by 6 bases and J by 10 bases, with 11 bases of the junction left unmatched. This CDR3 has 13 residues. The CDR3 spells CASSRNRGGGAFF. The CDR3 DNA reads TGTGCCAGCAGCAGAAACAGGGGCGGGGGAGCTTTCTTT.

The chain couples TRBV2 to TRBJ2-5; possible D gene TRBD2, 6 bases. V lost 6 bases and J lost 5, with 19 bases in between. This CDR3 region has 15 residues. Looked up from germline, CDR1 is SNHLY and CDR2 is FYNNEI. The CDR3 bases are TGTGCCAGCAGGAGGGACTTTAAATTTCTTGAGACCCAGTACTTC. Translation gives CASRRDFKFLETQYF.

This clonotype has just a few counts. The chain links TRBV6-2 or TRBV6-3 to TRBJ2-7; 9 bases map to TRBD1. The CDR3 is made up of 17 amino acids. After removal of 5 bases from V and 1 base from J, the junction contained 12 bases not matched to a gene. The germline V gene has CDR1 MNHEY and CDR2 SVGEGT. CDR3 sequence (DNA): TGTGCCAGCAGTGTTCCAAGAACAGGGGGCCTTTCCTACGAGCAGTACTTC. It is translated as CASSVPRTGGLSYEQYF.

This clonotype was found many times. This rearrangement joins TRBV7-2 to TRBJ2-7; TRBD2 matches 10 bases. Germline V CDR1 and CDR2: SGHTA, FQGNSA. The junction had 11 bases not matched to a gene; V was cut back by 3 bases and J by 0 bases. The CDR3 has 18 amino acids. CDR3 residues: CASSFGTSEFPSSYEQYF. The CDR3 coding sequence is TGTGCCAGCAGCTTTGGGACTAGCGAGTTCCCAAGCTCCTACGAGCAGTACTTC.

The rearrangement joins TRBV19 to TRBJ2-1, with 7 positions matching TRBD2. Germline CDR1 is LNHDA and CDR2 is SQIVND (reference sequence). Trimming cost V 3 bases and J 9 bases; bases outside gene matches: 8. The CDR3 is 14 residues long. The CDR3 loop is CASSMREWASEQFF. Here the CDR3 DNA reads TGTGCCAGTAGTATGCGGGAGTGGGCGAGTGAGCAGTTCTTC.

This chain joins TRBV19 and TRBJ1-2, with TRBD1 identical over 7 bases. There are 15 residues in the CDR3. V was pared by 6 bases and J by 8 bases, with 15 bases of the junction left unmatched. CDR1 and CDR2 from the germline V gene are LNHDA and SQIVND (reference sequence). CDR3 DNA sequence: TGTGCCAGTAGCTTCGACAGGGCATTTTTCTTCGGCTACACCTTC. Translating it yields CASSFDRAFFFGYTF.

Many counts were recorded for this clonotype. V is TRBV11-2 and J is TRBJ2-1; D possibly corresponds to TRBD1 (7 bases). The CDR3 runs to 16 residues. Germline-derived CDR1 and CDR2 are SGHAT and FQNNGV. V was cut by 4 bases and J by 4 bases, with 17 bases left in between. The CDR3 region is CASSSWRQGGYNEQFF. The DNA of the CDR3 is TGTGCCAGCAGCTCCTGGAGACAGGGAGGTTACAATGAGCAGTTCTTC.

The genes are TRBV7-2 and TRBJ2-5; D not resolved. V was trimmed by 5 bases and J by 0 bases, leaving 10 bases between them. CDR1 is SGHTA and CDR2 is FQGNSA in the germline V gene. The CDR3 is 14 amino acids. DNA of the CDR3: TGTGCCAGCAGCACAAACACGTACCAAGAGACCCAGTACTTC. It yields the protein CASSTNTYQETQYF.

The rearrangement joins TRBV27 to TRBJ2-7, with 13 bases aligning to TRBD2. This CDR3 has 17 residues. The J segment lost 0 bases and the V segment lost 2 bases, leaving 4 bases of the junction unmatched. CDR1 is MNHEY and CDR2 is SMNVEV in the germline V gene (reference sequence). CDR3 protein: CASSLRTSGGNSYEQYF. DNA of the CDR3: TGTGCCAGCAGTTTACGGACTAGCGGGGGAAACTCCTACGAGCAGTACTTC.

With regard to this clonotype: A read error may produce the germline difference seen at one junction end. The chain carries TRBV4-3 and TRBJ2-1; possible D gene TRBD2, 6 bases. The CDR3 has 15 amino acids. Germline-derived CDR1 and CDR2 are LGHNA and YSLEER. In DNA, the CDR3 is TGCGCCAGCAGCCAATCCCCTAGCGAGACGGGTGAGCAGTTGTTC. Translating gives CASSQSPSETGEQLF.

In its sample, this clonotype was seen a few times. The chain couples TRBV7-2 to TRBJ2-2, with D perhaps being TRBD1 or TRBD2 (5 bases each). Germline assignment: CDR1 SGHTA and CDR2 FQGNSA. V was trimmed by 2 bases and J by 6 bases, leaving 10 bases between them. The CDR3 runs 14 residues. CDR3 in DNA: TGTGCCAGCAGCTTACATGGGGACCCCGGGGAGCTGTTTTTT. It is translated as CASSLHGDPGELFF.

This clonotype was picked up many times. The V gene is TRBV7-2, the J gene TRBJ2-7; no firm D call. Germline V gene lookup returns CDR1 SGHTA and CDR2 FQGNSA. Trimming shortened V by 0 bases and J by 3 bases, and 6 bases separated the two germline ends. This CDR3 is 13 amino acids long. In DNA, the CDR3 is TGTGCCAGCAGCTTAGCCGATTACTACGAGCAGTACTTC. Protein: CASSLADYYEQYF.

This clonotype was seen a handful of times. This rearrangement joins TRBV10-3 to TRBJ1-2, with no clear D. Germline loops: CDR1 ENHRY, CDR2 SYGVKD. V gave up 0 bases and J gave up 0 bases, with 8 bases separating them. CDR3 length: 15 amino acids. The chain's CDR3 is CAISESPVPNYGYTF. CDR3 bases: TGTGCCATCAGTGAGTCCCCCGTACCTAACTATGGCTACACCTTC.

This clonotype was seen a handful of times. The V call is TRBV7-2, the J call TRBJ2-5; 13 bases fit TRBD2. V gave up 3 bases and J gave up 5 bases; unmatched junction bases: 9. CDR1 and CDR2 (germline): SGHTA, FQGNSA. The CDR3 is made up of 17 amino acids. The CDR3 sequence: CASSFWTSGSRWETQYF. CDR3 bases: TGTGCCAGCAGCTTCTGGACTAGCGGGAGTAGATGGGAGACCCAGTACTTC.

This clonotype was seen at least ten times. The V call is TRBV7-6, the J call TRBJ1-1; D is unresolved. The germline V gene encodes CDR1 SGHVS and CDR2 FNYEAQ. The CDR3 spans 13 residues. V dropped 4 bases and J dropped 3 bases, with 9 bases sitting between them. The chain's CDR3 is CASSSTGYTEAFF. In DNA form, the CDR3 reads TGTGCCAGCAGCTCAACGGGGTACACTGAAGCTTTCTTT.

Only a few counts were recorded for this clonotype. This rearrangement joins TRBV6-5 to TRBJ2-5; 7 positions agree with TRBD1. V shed 2 bases, J shed 6 bases, and the junction held 9 bases outside the gene matches. The length of the CDR3 is 15 residues. From germline, CDR1 is MNHEY and CDR2 SVGAGI. The CDR3 loop reads CASSYGNRGRKTQYF. The CDR3 DNA reads TGTGCCAGCAGTTACGGAAACAGGGGCAGAAAGACCCAGTACTTC.

This sequence joins TRBV15 and TRBJ2-3, with TRBD2 matching over 9 bases. V gave up 0 bases and J gave up 0 bases; unmatched junction bases: 1. Germline-derived CDR1 and CDR2 are LNHNV and YYDKDF (reference sequence). This CDR3 has 16 amino acids. CDR3 protein: CATSRDAGGSTDTQYF. CDR3 nucleotides: TGTGCCACCAGCAGAGATGCGGGAGGGAGCACAGATACGCAGTATTTT. Full variable domain (remainder filled in from reference TRBV15 and TRBJ2-3): DAMVIQNPRYQVTQFGKPVTLSCSQTLNHNVMYWYQQKSSQAPKLLFHYYDKDFNNEADTPDNFQSRRPNTSFCFLDIRSPGLGDTAMYLCATSRDAGGSTDTQYFGPGTRLTVL.

The gene calls are TRBV7-2 and TRBJ2-3, with no clear D. The CDR3 spans 15 residues. Germline CDR1 is SGHTA and CDR2 is FQGNSA. The V gene lost 1 base and the J gene lost 2 bases, with 10 bases spanning the gap. For the CDR3, the DNA is TGTGCCAGCAGCTTAGTCTCGGCCCCCACAGATACGCAGTATTTT. This translates into CASSLVSAPTDTQYF.

A few counts support this clonotype. The chain is built from TRBV19 and TRBJ1-1, with 8 bases lining up with TRBD1. The CDR3 is 15 amino acids. The germline CDR1 and CDR2 sequences are LNHDA and SQIVND (reference sequence). The ends lost 2 bases at V and 5 bases at J; junction bases unmatched: 7. CDR3 bases: TGTGCCAGTAGTATAAGAAGACAGGGGAGGACTGAAGCTTTCTTT. Amino acid sequence: CASSIRRQGRTEAFF.

The chain carries TRBV7-6 and TRBJ2-3, with TRBD2 matching over 12 bases. Germline values: CDR1 SGHVS, CDR2 FNYEAQ. Trimming took 6 bases from V and 3 from J; bases not matched to a gene: 4. The CDR3 extends over 15 amino acids. The CDR3 DNA follows: TGTGCCAGCAGGAAACTAGCGGGAGGAACAGATACGCAGTATTTT. Translating gives CASRKLAGGTDTQYF.

This clonotype was observed a few times. The rearrangement uses TRBV7-2 and TRBJ2-7; TRBD2 matches at 13 bases. The CDR3 is 15 amino acids. Trimming at V came to 5 bases and at J to 6 bases, leaving 7 bases not matched to a gene. CDR1 and CDR2 from the germline V gene are SGHTA and FQGNSA. Here the CDR3 reads CASSAGLAGAAEQYF. The CDR3 DNA sequence: TGTGCCAGCAGCGCCGGACTAGCGGGAGCCGCCGAGCAGTACTTC. Based on the CDR3 plus reference TRBV7-2 and TRBJ2-7, the full variable domain is GAGVSQSPSNKVTEKGKDVELRCDPISGHTALYWYRQSLGQGLEFLIYFQGNSAPDKSGLPSDRFSAERTGGSVSTLTIQRTQQEDSAVYLCASSAGLAGAAEQYFGPGTRLTVT.

This clonotype has ten or more counts. The chain combines TRBV7-2 with TRBJ2-2; 7 bases match TRBD2. Germline lookup yields CDR1 SGHTA and CDR2 FQGNSA. V lost 3 bases, J lost 5 bases, and 3 bases stayed unmatched. This CDR3 comprises 14 residues. The CDR3 bases are TGTGCCAGCAGCTTGGCGCGGGAGACCGGGGAGCTGTTTTTT. Encoded protein: CASSLARETGELFF.

This chain links TRBV4-1 with TRBJ1-2; weak D call: TRBD1 (5 bases). Trimming pared 3 bases from V and 0 bases from J, leaving 8 bases between. The CDR3 extends over 14 amino acids. Germline V gene lookup returns CDR1 MGHRA and CDR2 YSYEKL. As DNA, the CDR3 is TGCGCCAGCAGCCAGGTGGGGGCTAACTATGGCTACACCTTC. The encoded protein is CASSQVGANYGYTF.

The chain links TRBV27 to TRBJ2-2; 9 bases align to TRBD1. CDR3 size: 15 residues. Germline V gives CDR1 MNHEY, CDR2 SMNVEV (reference sequence). J gave up 4 bases and V 6 bases, and 6 bases lay outside the gene matches. The CDR3 is CASSLQGAPTGELFF. Written as DNA, the CDR3 is TGTGCCAGCAGCCTACAGGGGGCGCCCACCGGGGAGCTGTTTTTT.

V is TRBV6-2 or TRBV6-3 and J is TRBJ1-1; a possible D gene is TRBD1 (6 bases). This CDR3 has 15 residues. In germline, CDR1 is MNHEY, CDR2 SVGEGT. The V end lost 2 bases, the J end lost 5 bases, and 15 bases lay between the germline ends. The CDR3 spells CASSYGGIIRTEAFF. The CDR3, as DNA: TGTGCCAGCAGTTACGGGGGCATCATAAGGACTGAAGCTTTCTTT.

In DNA, the CDR3 is TGTGCCAGCAGCTTAACACCCCGAGTGGGTGAGCAGTTCTTC. Protein: CASSLTPRVGEQFF. The chain employs TRBV7-3 and TRBJ2-1; D unresolved. Germline CDR1 SGHTA, CDR2 FQGTGA. This CDR3 is built from 14 residues. V was clipped by 0 bases and J by 9 bases, with 12 bases between them. Supplemented by reference TRBV7-3 and TRBJ2-1, the full variable domain reads GAGVSQTPSNKVTEKGKYVELRCDPISGHTALYWYRQSLGQGPEFLIYFQGTGAADDSGLPNDRFFAVRPEGSVSTLKIQRTERGDSAVYLCASSLTPRVGEQFFGPGTRLTVL.

This clonotype has just a few counts. V and J are TRBV7-2 and TRBJ1-2; no clear D. The CDR3 covers 12 residues. Germline CDR1 is SGHTA and CDR2 is FQGNSA. With 6 bases removed from V and 4 bases from J, the gap between germline ends came to 9 bases. CDR3 in DNA: TGTGCCAGCAGTCCCCAGGCCTATGGCTACACCTTC. Translation gives CASSPQAYGYTF.

A few counts support this clonotype. The chain is built from TRBV12-3 or TRBV12-4 and TRBJ1-2; 8 bases are shared with TRBD1. V shed 5 bases, J shed 5 bases, and the junction held 10 bases outside the gene matches. The CDR3 contains 15 residues. The CDR3 spells CASSGTGGTLYGYTF. As DNA, the CDR3 is TGTGCCAGCAGTGGTACAGGGGGTACCTTATATGGCTACACCTTC.